This passage covers 28 T cell receptor beta chains from one sample sequenced in a study of T-cell reconstitution after alpha-beta-depleted transplantation in children. Researchers prepared the TCRbeta library using unique molecular identifiers, the study reports. Using its own MiXCR run on the PCR reads, TCRdb lists one record per CDR3 protein. The sample yields a few hundred thousand distinct CDR3 sequences, 20% to 30% seen once. The sequences come from PBMCs, mostly from graft donor cells, collected 360 days after TCRalphabeta/CD19-depleted stem cell transplant. These receptors were obtained from a female patient aged 2-10 years who had a stem cell transplant for congenital amegakaryocytic thrombocytopenia, so the T cells may come from the graft donor.

The V and J genes are TRBV28 and TRBJ2-5; 8 nucleotides align to TRBD1. The J segment lost 4 bases and the V segment lost 8 bases, leaving 6 bases of the junction unmatched. The CDR3 is made up of 13 amino acids. Germline CDR1 MDHEN, CDR2 SYDVKM. CDR3 loop: CASGDRSLETQYF. CDR3 nucleotides: TGTGCCAGCGGGGACAGGAGTTTAGAGACCCAGTACTTC. Complete variable domain (other parts from reference TRBV28 and TRBJ2-5): DVKVTQSSRYLVKRTGEKVFLECVQDMDHENMFWYRQDPGLGLRLIYFSYDVKMKEKGDIPEGYSVSREKKERFSLILESASTNQTSMYLCASGDRSLETQYFGPGTRLLVL.

The chain couples TRBV7-9 to TRBJ2-1; 10 bases are a match to TRBD2. J gave up 6 bases and V 5 bases, and 7 bases lay outside the gene matches. Germline values: CDR1 SEHNR, CDR2 FQNEAQ (reference sequence). The CDR3 spans 15 residues. CDR3 loop: CASSATSGPSNEQFF. The CDR3 DNA sequence: TGTGCCAGCAGCGCGACTAGCGGGCCCTCCAATGAGCAGTTCTTC.

This clonotype was picked up a small number of times. The V and J genes are TRBV20-1 and TRBJ2-1, with D tentatively TRBD1 or TRBD2 (6 bases each). The CDR3 consists of 16 residues. Trimming cost V 6 bases and J 2 bases, with 20 bases left between them. Germline V gene lookup returns CDR1 DFQATT and CDR2 SNEGSKA (reference sequence). The CDR3 nucleotides read TGCAGTGCCGAAGGCACTAGGGGGGAGGCCTACAATGAGCAGTTCTTC. As protein: CSAEGTRGEAYNEQFF.

The V and J genes are TRBV6-1 and TRBJ1-2, with D uncertain. This CDR3 spans 13 amino acids. Trimming left V 2 bases short and J 8 bases short, with 12 bases between. Germline V CDR1 and CDR2: MNHNS, SASEGT. CDR3 residues: CASSESGFMGYTF. Here the CDR3 DNA reads TGTGCCAGCAGTGAATCGGGGTTCATGGGCTACACCTTC.

This clonotype was seen ten or more times. The CDR3 reads CASSSGAGGLNEQFF. The CDR3 DNA reads as TGTGCCAGCAGCAGCGGGGCAGGGGGCCTAAATGAGCAGTTCTTC. The J gene is TRBJ2-1, the V gene TRBV12-3 or TRBV12-4, with D maybe TRBD1 (8 bases). The ends were cut back, 6 bases at V and 7 bases at J, with 19 bases in the middle. CDR3 length equals 15 residues.

There are a few counts of this clonotype. The genes are TRBV20-1 and TRBJ2-7, with D possibly TRBD1 on 6 matching bases. Germline V gene lookup returns CDR1 DFQATT and CDR2 SNEGSKA (reference sequence). The CDR3 runs 12 residues. V was shortened by 6 bases and J by 3 bases, with 12 bases between the two germline ends. This chain's CDR3 is CSAVGTFYEQYF. Written as DNA, the CDR3 is TGCAGTGCGGTAGGGACATTCTACGAGCAGTACTTC.

The chain links TRBV9 to TRBJ1-1; no reliable D call. Per the germline V gene, CDR1 is SGDLS and CDR2 is YYNGEE. Trimming took 1 base from V and 1 from J, leaving 5 bases between them. The CDR3 is 13 amino acids. The CDR3: CASSVRRNTEAFF. CDR3 sequence (DNA): TGTGCCAGCAGCGTAAGGCGGAACACTGAAGCTTTCTTT.

The chain couples TRBV30 to TRBJ1-5, with D possibly being TRBD1 (6 bases). CDR1 is GTSNPN and CDR2 is SVGIG in the germline V gene (reference sequence). Trimming removed 3 bases from V and 0 bases from J, with 12 bases in between. This CDR3 has 15 amino acids. The CDR3 here is CAWRRQDLSNQPQHF. The CDR3 nucleotides read TGTGCCTGGAGGCGACAGGACCTTAGCAATCAGCCCCAGCATTTT.

At least ten counts were recorded for this clonotype. This rearrangement joins TRBV6-5 to TRBJ1-6, with D possibly matching TRBD1 (6 bases). The CDR3 covers 17 residues. The V end lost 2 bases, the J end lost 9 bases, and 20 bases lay between the germline ends. Germline assignment: CDR1 MNHEY and CDR2 SVGAGI. The CDR3 nucleotides read TGTGCCAGCAGTTACAATCCAGGGCAGGGGATCACTTCACCCCTCCACTTT. Its protein product is CASSYNPGQGITSPLHF.

This clonotype was counted a few times. The V and J genes are TRBV20-1 and TRBJ1-3, with D uncertain. Trimming shortened V by 3 bases and J by 0 bases, and 9 bases separated the two germline ends. Germline V CDR1 and CDR2: DFQATT, SNEGSKA (reference sequence). The CDR3 extends over 14 amino acids. CDR3 sequence reads: CSARSPGSGNTIYF. The CDR3 coding sequence is TGCAGTGCTAGGAGTCCAGGCTCTGGAAACACCATATATTTT.

The sample holds many counts of this clonotype. V and J are TRBV7-9 and TRBJ2-1; D gene ambiguous. V dropped 3 bases and J dropped 4 bases, with 10 bases sitting between them. CDR3 length: 14 residues. Germline V gene lookup returns CDR1 SEHNR and CDR2 FQNEAQ (reference sequence). CDR3 DNA sequence: TGTGCCAGCAGCTTTGGCCAGAGTTACAATGAGCAGTTCTTC. Its translation: CASSFGQSYNEQFF.

This clonotype was recorded a few times. This chain's CDR3 is CSAKFVNEQFF. The DNA of the CDR3 is TGCAGTGCTAAATTTGTCAATGAGCAGTTCTTC. This rearrangement joins TRBV20-1 to TRBJ2-1; D is undetermined. The V gene lost 4 bases and the J gene lost 6 bases, with 7 bases spanning the gap. This CDR3 has 11 amino acids. Germline V gene data show CDR1 as DFQATT and CDR2 as SNEGSKA (reference sequence).

V usage is TRBV5-6 and J usage is TRBJ1-4; D is unclear. Trimming left V 0 bases short and J 9 bases short, with 9 bases between. Germline V lookup: CDR1 SGHDT, CDR2 YYEEEE. The CDR3 covers 13 residues. CDR3 in DNA: TGTGCCAGCAGCTTGGTTCCGATTAAAAAACTGTTTTTT. Translated, it gives CASSLVPIKKLFF.

This clonotype turned up a few times. The chain uses TRBV29-1 and TRBJ1-2; 7 nucleotides agree with TRBD1. Trimming cost V 4 bases and J 4 bases; bases outside gene matches: 6. CDR1 is SQVTM, CDR2 ANQGSEA, per germline. CDR3 length equals 13 residues. CDR3 nucleotides: TGCAGCGTTGGACAGGGAAAGCTCTATGGCTACACCTTC. As protein: CSVGQGKLYGYTF.

V and J are TRBV5-1 and TRBJ2-5; tentatively, D is TRBD1 (6 bases). Trimming shortened V by 3 bases and J by 2 bases, and 17 bases separated the two germline ends. CDR3 length: 16 residues. The germline V gene encodes CDR1 SGHRS and CDR2 YFSETQ. DNA for the CDR3: TGCGCCAGCAGCTCAGAGACAGGTACCCCGCAAGAGACCCAGTACTTC. As protein: CASSSETGTPQETQYF.

The V and J genes are TRBV24-1 and TRBJ1-2, with D unresolved. V gave up 4 bases and J gave up 4 bases, with 6 bases separating them. CDR1 and CDR2 from the germline V gene are KGHDR and SFDVKD. The CDR3 is 12 residues long. The CDR3 region is CATSDRFYGYTF. As DNA, the CDR3 is TGTGCCACCAGTGACAGATTCTATGGCTACACCTTC.

The chain carries TRBV18 and TRBJ2-7; 10 nucleotides agree with TRBD1. CDR3 length equals 16 residues. Germline values: CDR1 KGHSH, CDR2 LQKENI. Trimming cost V 4 bases and J 3 bases; bases outside gene matches: 9. The CDR3 sequence: CASSRTTGQGNYEQYF. CDR3 nucleotides: TGTGCCAGCTCACGCACGACGGGACAGGGGAACTACGAGCAGTACTTC. The full variable domain, completed using reference TRBV18 and TRBJ2-7, is NAGVMQNPRHLVRRRGQEARLRCSPMKGHSHVYWYRQLPEEGLKFMVYLQKENIIDESGMPKERFSAEFPKEGPSILRIQQVVRGDSAAYFCASSRTTGQGNYEQYFGPGTRLTVT.

This clonotype was seen a handful of times. This may arise from a read error, as a much more abundant clone is one base away. The V and J genes are TRBV28 and TRBJ2-5; D is uncertain. V lost 6 bases and J 0 bases, leaving 2 bases between the germline ends. Germline CDR1 and CDR2: MDHEN and SYDVKM. The CDR3 consists of 11 residues. The CDR3 DNA is TGTGCCAGCAGATACCAAGAGACCCAGTACTTC. Amino acid sequence: CASRYQETQYF.

This chain uses TRBV19 with TRBJ1-1, with 10 positions matching TRBD1. CDR3 length equals 15 residues. Germline assignment: CDR1 LNHDA and CDR2 SQIVND (reference sequence). The V segment lost 1 base and the J segment 4 bases; nucleotides outside the gene matches: 3. CDR3 nucleotide sequence: TGTGCCAGTAGTATAGCCCGGACAGGGGGCACTGAAGCTTTCTTT. Residues: CASSIARTGGTEAFF.

This clonotype was found a few times. The chain is built from TRBV7-2 and TRBJ2-7; 8 bases fit TRBD1. Germline CDR1 SGHTA, CDR2 FQGNSA. Losses at the gene ends were 5 bases for V and 2 bases for J; bases not matched to a gene: 8. The CDR3 covers 15 residues. The DNA for the CDR3 is TGTGCCAGCAGCCCGGGACAGGTACTAACCTACGAGCAGTACTTC. This encodes CASSPGQVLTYEQYF. Full variable domain (missing parts from reference TRBV7-2 and TRBJ2-7): GAGVSQSPSNKVTEKGKDVELRCDPISGHTALYWYRQSLGQGLEFLIYFQGNSAPDKSGLPSDRFSAERTGGSVSTLTIQRTQQEDSAVYLCASSPGQVLTYEQYFGPGTRLTVT.

This clonotype was counted between two and nine times. This chain uses TRBV7-9 with TRBJ1-3, with D possibly being TRBD1 (6 bases). Germline lookup yields CDR1 SEHNR and CDR2 FQNEAQ (reference sequence). Deletions cut 5 bases from V and 1 base from J, with 9 bases between. This CDR3 region has 14 residues. CDR3 DNA sequence: TGTGCCAGCAGCCCACAGGGATCTGGAAACACCATATATTTT. Protein product: CASSPQGSGNTIYF.

This clonotype came up a few times. The V and J genes are TRBV12-3 or TRBV12-4 and TRBJ1-4, with TRBD1 as a possible D gene (5 bases). This CDR3 has 16 amino acids. Deletions cut 6 bases from V and 5 bases from J, with 19 bases between. CDR3 sequence (DNA): TGTGCCAGCAGCCCCGAGGGGTGGAGGGTCAATGAAAAACTGTTTTTT. Protein product: CASSPEGWRVNEKLFF.

This clonotype has at least ten counts. V gene TRBV12-3 or TRBV12-4 combines with J gene TRBJ2-5, with D tentatively TRBD2 (6 bases). Trimming shortened V by 4 bases and J by 3 bases, and 12 bases separated the two germline ends. CDR3 length: 14 amino acids. The CDR3 DNA reads as TGTGCCAGCAGTTGGGTAGCGGTAAAAGAGACCCAGTACTTC. Its translation is CASSWVAVKETQYF.

This clonotype has a count of ten or more. This chain joins TRBV2 and TRBJ2-1, with TRBD2 matching over 8 bases. In germline, CDR1 is SNHLY, CDR2 FYNNEI. V gave up 4 bases and J gave up 4 bases; unmatched junction bases: 6. The length of the CDR3 is 15 residues. In DNA, the CDR3 is TGTGCCAGCAGTGTGTTAGCGGGGCGTTACAATGAGCAGTTCTTC. As protein: CASSVLAGRYNEQFF.

V gene TRBV4-2 combines with J gene TRBJ2-2, with TRBD2 matching 8 bases. The CDR3 has 17 amino acids. CDR1 and CDR2 from the germline V gene are LGHNA and YNFKEQ. V shed 2 bases and J 5 bases; nucleotides not matched to a gene: 10. CDR3 region: CASSQIESGSSTGELFF. The CDR3 nucleotides read TGTGCCAGCAGCCAAATAGAGAGCGGGAGTTCGACCGGGGAGCTGTTTTTT.

V gene TRBV12-3 or TRBV12-4 combines with J gene TRBJ1-2; tentatively, D is TRBD1 (5 bases). The V end lost 3 bases, the J end lost 2 bases, and 10 bases lay between the germline ends. The CDR3 covers 14 residues. The CDR3 nucleotides are TGTGCCAGCAGTTTGGGCAGACAGAACTATGGCTACACCTTC. As protein: CASSLGRQNYGYTF.

This clonotype was seen ten or more times. The chain uses TRBV2 and TRBJ2-3; TRBD2 agrees at 10 bases. There are 15 residues in the CDR3. V lost 3 bases to trimming and J lost 2 bases; unmatched junction nucleotides: 2. The germline gives CDR1 SNHLY, CDR2 FYNNEI. This chain's CDR3 is CASSDSGGNTDTQYF. CDR3 coding DNA: TGTGCCAGCAGTGATAGCGGGGGGAACACAGATACGCAGTATTTT.

The gene calls are TRBV11-2 and TRBJ2-3; D is unresolved. This CDR3 region has 15 residues. Germline CDR1 reads SGHAT; CDR2 reads FQNNGV. Trimming removed 2 bases from V and 6 bases from J, with 15 bases in between. The CDR3 coding sequence is TGTGCCAGCAGCTTATCCCCCGGTGGGCTCGATACGCAGTATTTT. The encoded protein is CASSLSPGGLDTQYF.